This TCR delta chain appears in the sequencing data of a study of Vδ1+ human thymocytes. Sequences come from RNA converted to cDNA by reverse transcription. Pooled V-gene forward primers with one constant-region reverse primer generated the CDR3 amplicons by multiplex PCR. TCRdb processed the multiplex PCR reads again with the CATT caller. This sample yields over 20,000 delta-chain clones, of which roughly 8% are seen a single time; approximately 1% belongs to the top ten. In regard to this clone: What it binds is not known.

General study points: Thymic TRG and TRD repertoires appeared highly polyclonal. Bulk repertoire data may be misinterpreted because of unexpected Vdelta2 sequences. Unlike peripheral blood Vdelta1+ controls, thymic delta-chain sequences included 15% to 25% Vdelta2 and few Vdelta3.

Germline V CDR1 and CDR2: GEAIGNYY, EKD. This CDR3 comprises 20 residues. Trimming at V came to 7 bases and at J to 4 bases, leaving 24 bases not matched to a gene. Sorted Vdelta1+ thymocytes were roughly 96% to 99.6% pure. The genes are TRDV2 and TRDJ1; TRDD3 agrees at 12 bases. The sample comprised Vdelta1+ gamma-delta thymocytes from the thymus. Subset described: FACS-sorted CD3+ TCRalphabeta- TCRVdelta1+ TCRVdelta2- thymocytes. This TCR derives from a child younger than two who had congenital heart surgery. The CDR3 protein is CAWGLADLTGGYPQVDKLIF. The CDR3 nucleotides are TGTGCCTGGGGCCTTGCCGACCTTACTGGGGGATACCCCCAGGTCGATAAACTCATCTTT.